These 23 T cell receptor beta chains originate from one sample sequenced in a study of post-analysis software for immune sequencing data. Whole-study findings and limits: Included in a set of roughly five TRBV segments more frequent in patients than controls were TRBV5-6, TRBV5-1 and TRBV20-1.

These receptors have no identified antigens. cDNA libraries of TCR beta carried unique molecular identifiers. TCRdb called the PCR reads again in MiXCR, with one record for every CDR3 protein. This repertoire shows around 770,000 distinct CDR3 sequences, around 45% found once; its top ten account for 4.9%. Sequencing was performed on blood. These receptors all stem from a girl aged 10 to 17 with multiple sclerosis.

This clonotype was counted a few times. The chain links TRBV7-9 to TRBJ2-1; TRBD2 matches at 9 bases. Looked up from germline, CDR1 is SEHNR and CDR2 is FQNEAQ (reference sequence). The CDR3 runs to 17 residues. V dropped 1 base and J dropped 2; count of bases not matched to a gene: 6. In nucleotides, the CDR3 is TGTGCCAGCAGCTTAGATCGGCGGGAGGGCCCCTACAATGAGCAGTTCTTC. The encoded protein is CASSLDRREGPYNEQFF. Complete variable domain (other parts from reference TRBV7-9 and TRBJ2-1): DTGVSQNPRHKITKRGQNVTFRCDPISEHNRLYWYRQTLGQGPEFLTYFQNEAQLEKSRLLSDRFSAERPKGSFSTLEIQRTEQGDSAMYLCASSLDRREGPYNEQFFGPGTRLTVL.

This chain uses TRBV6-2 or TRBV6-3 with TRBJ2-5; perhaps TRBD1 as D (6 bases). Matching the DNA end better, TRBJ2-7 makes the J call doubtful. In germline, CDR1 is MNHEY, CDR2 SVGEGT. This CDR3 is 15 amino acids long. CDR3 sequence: CASSYRGAGDDEQYF. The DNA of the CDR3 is TGTGCCAGCAGTTACCGTGGGGCAGGGGACGACGAGCAGTACTTC.

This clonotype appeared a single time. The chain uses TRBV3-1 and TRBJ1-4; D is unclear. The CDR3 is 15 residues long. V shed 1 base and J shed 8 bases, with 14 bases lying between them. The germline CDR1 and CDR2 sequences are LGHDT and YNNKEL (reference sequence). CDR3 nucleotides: TGTGCCAGCAGCCAAGTAGGAGGCCCGGGGGAAAAACTGTTTTTT. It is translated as CASSQVGGPGEKLFF.

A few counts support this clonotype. CDR3 amino acids: CASSLTGSPGANVLTF. In DNA, the CDR3 is TGTGCCAGCAGCTTAACAGGGAGCCCTGGGGCCAACGTCCTGACTTTC. This chain connects TRBV9 to TRBJ2-6, with TRBD1 as a possible D gene (6 bases). Germline CDR1 reads SGDLS; CDR2 reads YYNGEE. The CDR3 is 16 residues long. Trimming took 4 bases from V and 2 from J, leaving 13 bases between them.

The CDR3 spells CAISEGTGTYEQYF. CDR3 bases: TGTGCCATCAGTGAGGGGACGGGAACCTACGAGCAGTACTTC. The V gene is TRBV10-3, the J gene TRBJ2-7; D possibly matches TRBD1 or TRBD2 (5 bases each). Germline CDR1 and CDR2: ENHRY and SYGVKD. The CDR3 runs to 14 residues. Trimming cost V 2 bases and J 2 bases, with 10 bases left between them.

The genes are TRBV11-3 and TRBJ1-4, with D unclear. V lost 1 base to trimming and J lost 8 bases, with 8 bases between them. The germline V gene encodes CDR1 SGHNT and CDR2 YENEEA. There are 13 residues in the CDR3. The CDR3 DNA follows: TGTGCCAGCAGCTTAGGAGCATGGGAAAAACTGTTTTTT. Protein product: CASSLGAWEKLFF.

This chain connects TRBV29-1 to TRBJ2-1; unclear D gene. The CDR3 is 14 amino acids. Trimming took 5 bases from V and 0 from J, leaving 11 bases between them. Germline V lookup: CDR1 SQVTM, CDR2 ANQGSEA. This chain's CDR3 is CSVSGVSSYNEQFF. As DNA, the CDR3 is TGCAGCGTTTCCGGCGTAAGCTCCTACAATGAGCAGTTCTTC.

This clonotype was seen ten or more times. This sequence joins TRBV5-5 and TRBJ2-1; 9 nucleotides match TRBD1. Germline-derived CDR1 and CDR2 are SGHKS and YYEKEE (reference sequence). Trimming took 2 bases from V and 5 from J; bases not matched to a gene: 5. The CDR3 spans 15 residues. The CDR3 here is CASSFRGQGNNEQFF. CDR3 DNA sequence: TGTGCCAGCAGCTTTAGAGGACAGGGGAACAATGAGCAGTTCTTC.

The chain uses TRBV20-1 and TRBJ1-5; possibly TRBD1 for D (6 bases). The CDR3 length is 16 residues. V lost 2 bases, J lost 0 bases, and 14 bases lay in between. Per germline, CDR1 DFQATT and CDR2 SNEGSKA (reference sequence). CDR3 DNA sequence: TGCAGTGCTAGATCCCGGACAGAGAATAGCAATCAGCCCCAGCATTTT. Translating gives CSARSRTENSNQPQHF.

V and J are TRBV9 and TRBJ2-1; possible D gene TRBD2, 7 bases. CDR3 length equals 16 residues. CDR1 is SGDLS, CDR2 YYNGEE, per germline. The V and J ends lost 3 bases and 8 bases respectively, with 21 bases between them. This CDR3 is CASSAAGGGSVYEQFF. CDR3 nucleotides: TGTGCCAGCAGCGCCGCCGGGGGCGGGAGCGTCTATGAGCAGTTCTTC.

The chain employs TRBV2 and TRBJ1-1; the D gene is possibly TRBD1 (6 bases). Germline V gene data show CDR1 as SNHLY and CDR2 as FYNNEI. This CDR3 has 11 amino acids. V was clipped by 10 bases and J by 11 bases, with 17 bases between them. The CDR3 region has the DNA TGTGCCACCAGAACAGGGACGAGGGCTTTCTTT. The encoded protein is CATRTGTRAFF. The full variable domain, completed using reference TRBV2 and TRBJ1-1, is EPEVTQTPSHQVTQMGQEVILRCVPISNHLYFYWYRQILGQKVEFLVSFYNNEISEKSEIFDDQFSVERPDGSNFTLKIRSTKLEDSAMYFCATRTGTRAFFGQGTRLTVV.

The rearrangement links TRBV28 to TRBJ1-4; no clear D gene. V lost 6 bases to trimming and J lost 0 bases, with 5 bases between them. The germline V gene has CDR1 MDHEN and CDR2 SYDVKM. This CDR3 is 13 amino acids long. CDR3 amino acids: CASSTATNEKLFF. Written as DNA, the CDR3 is TGTGCCAGCAGCACAGCAACTAATGAAAAACTGTTTTTT.

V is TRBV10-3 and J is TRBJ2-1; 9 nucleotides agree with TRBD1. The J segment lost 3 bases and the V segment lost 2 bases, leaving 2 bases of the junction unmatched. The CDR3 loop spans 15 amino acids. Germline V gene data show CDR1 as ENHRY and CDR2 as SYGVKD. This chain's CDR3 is CAISEPGQGYNEQFF. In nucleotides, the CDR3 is TGTGCCATCAGTGAGCCGGGACAGGGCTACAATGAGCAGTTCTTC.

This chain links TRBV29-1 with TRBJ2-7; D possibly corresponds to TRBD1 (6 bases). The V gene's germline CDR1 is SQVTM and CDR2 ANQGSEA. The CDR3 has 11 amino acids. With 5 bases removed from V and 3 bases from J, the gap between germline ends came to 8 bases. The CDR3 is CSVIQGYEQYF. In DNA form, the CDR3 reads TGCAGCGTTATACAGGGCTACGAGCAGTACTTC.

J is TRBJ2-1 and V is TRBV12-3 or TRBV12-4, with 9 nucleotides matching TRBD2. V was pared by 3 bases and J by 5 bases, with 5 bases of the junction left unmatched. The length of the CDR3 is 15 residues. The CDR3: CASSLRTSANNEQFF. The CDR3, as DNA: TGTGCCAGCAGTTTGCGGACTAGCGCTAACAATGAGCAGTTCTTC.

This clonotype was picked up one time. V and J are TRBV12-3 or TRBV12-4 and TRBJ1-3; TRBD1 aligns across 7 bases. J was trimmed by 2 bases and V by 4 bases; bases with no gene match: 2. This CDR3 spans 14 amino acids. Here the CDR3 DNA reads TGTGCCAGCAGTTGGGACAGTCCTGGAAACACCATATATTTT. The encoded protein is CASSWDSPGNTIYF.

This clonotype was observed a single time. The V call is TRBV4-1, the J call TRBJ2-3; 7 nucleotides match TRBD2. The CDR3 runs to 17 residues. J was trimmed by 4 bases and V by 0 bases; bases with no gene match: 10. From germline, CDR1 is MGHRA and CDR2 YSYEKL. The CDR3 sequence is CASSQELGGSAADTQYF. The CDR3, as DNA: TGCGCCAGCAGCCAAGAACTTGGCGGGAGCGCCGCAGATACGCAGTATTTT.

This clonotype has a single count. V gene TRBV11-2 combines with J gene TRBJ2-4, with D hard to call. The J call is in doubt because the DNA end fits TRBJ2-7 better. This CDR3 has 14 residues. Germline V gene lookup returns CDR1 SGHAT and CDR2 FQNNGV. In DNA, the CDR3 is TGTGCCAGCAGCTTAGATCGAGGCAGTAGCGAGCAGTACTTC. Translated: CASSLDRGSSEQYF.

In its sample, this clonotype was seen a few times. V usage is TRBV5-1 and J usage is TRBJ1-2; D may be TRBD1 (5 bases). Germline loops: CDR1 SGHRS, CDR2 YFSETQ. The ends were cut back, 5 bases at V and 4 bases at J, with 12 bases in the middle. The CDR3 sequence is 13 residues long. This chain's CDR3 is CASRWTITYGYTF. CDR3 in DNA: TGCGCCAGCAGGTGGACAATCACCTATGGCTACACCTTC.

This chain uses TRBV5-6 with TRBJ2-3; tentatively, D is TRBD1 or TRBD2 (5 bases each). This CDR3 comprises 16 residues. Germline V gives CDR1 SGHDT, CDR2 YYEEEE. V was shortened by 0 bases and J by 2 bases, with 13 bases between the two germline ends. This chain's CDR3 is CASSLDPGPNTDTQYF. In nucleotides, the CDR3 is TGTGCCAGCAGCTTGGACCCGGGGCCAAACACAGATACGCAGTATTTT. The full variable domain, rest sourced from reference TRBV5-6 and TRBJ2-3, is DAGVTQSPTHLIKTRGQQVTLRCSPKSGHDTVSWYQQALGQGPQFIFQYYEEEERQRGNFPDRFSGHQFPNYSSELNVNALLLGDSALYLCASSLDPGPNTDTQYFGPGTRLTVL.

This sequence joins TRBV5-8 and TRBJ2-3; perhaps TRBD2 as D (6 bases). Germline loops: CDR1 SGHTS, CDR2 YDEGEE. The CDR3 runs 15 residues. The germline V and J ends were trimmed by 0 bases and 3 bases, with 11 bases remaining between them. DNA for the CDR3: TGTGCCAGCAGCTTGGAAGGGAGGTGGACAGATACGCAGTATTTT. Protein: CASSLEGRWTDTQYF.

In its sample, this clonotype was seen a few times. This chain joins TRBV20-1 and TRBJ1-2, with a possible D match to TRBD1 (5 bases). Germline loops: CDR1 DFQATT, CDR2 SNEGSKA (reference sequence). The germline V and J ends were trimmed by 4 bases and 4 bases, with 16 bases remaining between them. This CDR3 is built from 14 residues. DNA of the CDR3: TGCAGTGCTACCAGGGAGCCGATCGGCTATGGCTACACCTTC. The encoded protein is CSATREPIGYGYTF.

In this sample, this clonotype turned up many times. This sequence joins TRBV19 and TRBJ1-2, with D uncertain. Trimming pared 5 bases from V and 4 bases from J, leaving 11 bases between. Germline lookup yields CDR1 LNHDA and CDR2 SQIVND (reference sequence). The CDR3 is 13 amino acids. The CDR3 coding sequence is TGTGCCAGTAGTGAGGGTAATACCTATGGCTACACCTTC. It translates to CASSEGNTYGYTF.